This is a list of T cell receptor beta chains from one sample in a study of spatial heterogeneity in lung cancer. TCRdb ran MiXCR on the 5' RACE reads and lists one entry per CDR3 protein. The table lists several thousand distinct CDR3 sequences, about an eighth of them singletons, with 26% in the top ten. The sequences come from lung tumor tissue, collected at surgery. Receptors were obtained from a male donor with early-stage non-small cell lung cancer. Each CDR3 is given with its conserved first and last residue. Fields, in order: J gene, V gene, clone size, D gene, CDR3 protein, CDR3 DNA. A D gene is named only where the DNA matches it firmly. Expanded clones are given a class, and other clones once, few, many or no size at all.

TRBJ2-7	TRBV28	medium-sized	-	CASRGSLVHEQYF	TGTGCCAGCAGGGGGAGTTTGGTCCACGAGCAGTACTTC
TRBJ2-1	TRBV20-1	many	TRBD2	CSAARLAGDAYNEQFF	TGCAGTGCCGCTAGACTAGCGGGTGACGCCTACAATGAGCAGTTCTTC
TRBJ2-7	TRBV2	many	-	CATSRGRGYEQYF	TGTGCCACCAGCAGGGGCCGGGGCTACGAGCAGTACTTC
TRBJ2-3	TRBV6-1	many	-	CASSYSGDTQYF	TGTGCCAGCAGTTACTCAGGAGATACGCAGTATTTT
TRBJ2-1	TRBV10-3	medium-sized	-	CAISESDRRAYNEQFF	TGTGCCATCAGTGAGTCGGACCGTCGTGCCTACAATGAGCAGTTCTTC
TRBJ1-1	TRBV24-1	medium-sized	TRBD1	CATSPGTGSGTEAFF	TGTGCCACCAGTCCCGGGACAGGGTCTGGAACTGAAGCTTTCTTT
TRBJ1-5	TRBV10-1	-	TRBD1	CASSVDRDQPQHF	TGCGCCAGCAGTGTCGACAGGGACCAGCCCCAGCATTTT
TRBJ2-3	TRBV3-1	many	-	CASSQDPRPDTQYF	TGTGCCAGCAGCCAAGATCCACGACCAGATACGCAGTATTTT
TRBJ2-2	TRBV10-3	medium-sized	TRBD2	CAISESGLAATGELFF	TGTGCCATCAGCGAGAGCGGACTAGCGGCCACCGGGGAGCTGTTTTTT
TRBJ1-1	TRBV20-1	many	-	CSARASTLSTEAFF	TGCAGTGCTAGAGCCTCGACACTTAGCACTGAAGCTTTCTTT
TRBJ2-7	TRBV30	medium-sized	-	CAWSLLGGSSYEQYF	TGTGCCTGGAGCCTTCTGGGCGGCAGCTCCTACGAGCAGTACTTC
TRBJ2-3	TRBV7-2	many	TRBD2	CASSFSGSFADTQYF	TGTGCCAGCAGCTTCAGCGGGAGTTTTGCAGATACGCAGTATTTT
TRBJ2-7	TRBV29-1	many	TRBD1	CSVDPGGAGEQYF	TGCAGCGTTGATCCAGGGGGCGCGGGAGAGCAGTACTTC
TRBJ2-7	TRBV7-2	large	TRBD2	CASSARTSGDYEQYF	TGTGCCAGCAGCGCCCGGACTAGCGGAGATTACGAGCAGTACTTC
TRBJ2-1	TRBV20-1	many	-	CSAAGPLVEQFF	TGCAGTGCGGCGGGGCCCCTTGTGGAGCAGTTCTTC
TRBJ2-2	TRBV4-3	many	-	CASSPDFSNTGELFF	TGCGCCAGCAGCCCGGACTTCTCCAACACCGGGGAGCTGTTTTTT
TRBJ2-3	TRBV20-1	few	-	CSARPQREGGDTQYF	TGCAGTGCTCGTCCCCAGAGGGAGGGGGGTGATACGCAGTATTTT
TRBJ2-7	TRBV20-1	-	TRBD2	CSARVGGRKYF	TGCAGTGCTAGAGTGGGAGGGAGGAAGTACTTC
TRBJ2-3	TRBV20-1	medium-sized	TRBD2	CSASGRGGDTDTQYF	TGCAGTGCTAGCGGACGGGGGGGGGACACAGATACGCAGTATTTT
TRBJ2-7	TRBV5-1	once	-	CASSLGRGGSYEQYF	TGCGCCAGCAGCTTGGGCAGGGGCGGCTCCTACGAGCAGTACTTC
TRBJ1-1	TRBV6-1	medium-sized	TRBD1	CASSDWDRLNTEAFF	TGTGCCAGCAGTGACTGGGACAGATTGAACACTGAAGCTTTCTTT
TRBJ2-5	TRBV5-4	medium-sized	-	CASSPLPAGEYQETQYF	TGTGCCAGCAGCCCTCTCCCAGCAGGGGAGTACCAAGAGACCCAGTACTTC
TRBJ2-1	TRBV3-1	-	TRBD1	CASSQGTGASSYNEQFF	TGTGCCAGCAGCCAAGGAACAGGGGCCAGCTCCTACAATGAGCAGTTCTTC
TRBJ2-7	TRBV10-2	-	TRBD1	CASSEYGGTGSYEQYF	TGCGCCAGCAGTGAGTATGGAGGGACAGGATCCTACGAGCAGTACTTC
TRBJ2-7	TRBV28	few	-	CATSRTSSSYEQYF	TGTGCCACCAGTAGGACATCTTCTTCCTACGAGCAGTACTTC
TRBJ2-5	TRBV28	many	-	CASSSEYRGGRETQYF	TGTGCCAGCAGTTCCGAATACAGGGGGGGGCGAGAGACCCAGTACTTC
TRBJ2-3	TRBV3-2	many	-	CASSQVQREWISTDTQYF	TGTGCCAGCAGCCAAGTACAGCGGGAGTGGATCAGCACAGATACGCAGTATTTT
TRBJ1-2	TRBV10-3	few	TRBD1	CAIRDSTGQLNYGYTF	TGTGCCATCAGAGATTCGACGGGACAGCTTAACTATGGCTACACCTTC
TRBJ2-1	TRBV20-1	medium-sized	TRBD2	CSALGGLADYNEQFF	TGCAGTGCTTTAGGGGGACTAGCGGACTACAATGAGCAGTTCTTC
TRBJ2-3	TRBV20-1	many	-	CSARDLLGGGSTDTQYF	TGCAGTGCTAGAGATCTTCTAGGGGGAGGGAGCACAGATACGCAGTATTTT
TRBJ1-1	TRBV28	many	-	CASSLSPPSEAFF	TGTGCCAGCAGTTTATCGCCCCCAAGTGAAGCTTTCTTT
TRBJ2-3	TRBV12-3/TRBV12-4	many	-	CASSFNTGVDTQYF	TGTGCCAGCAGTTTCAACACGGGGGTGGATACGCAGTATTTT
TRBJ2-2	TRBV6-2/TRBV6-3	many	-	CASSYSRGTGELFF	TGTGCCAGCAGTTACTCCAGGGGCACCGGGGAGCTGTTTTTT
TRBJ1-2	TRBV6-2/TRBV6-3	many	-	CASRGIHYGYTF	TGTGCCAGCAGGGGAATCCACTATGGCTACACCTTC
TRBJ2-2	TRBV12-3/TRBV12-4	many	TRBD1	CASSRDRNTGELFF	TGTGCCAGCAGCCGGGACAGAAACACCGGGGAGCTGTTTTTT
TRBJ2-1	TRBV3-1	many	-	CASSPGTGRTYNEQFF	TGTGCCAGCAGCCCGGGGACCGGAAGGACCTACAATGAGCAGTTCTTC
TRBJ2-1	TRBV3-1	many	-	CASSQATGLNEQFF	TGTGCCAGCAGCCAAGCGACAGGTTTAAATGAGCAGTTCTTC
TRBJ1-4	TRBV5-1	once	-	CASSLGTVPTNEKLFF	TGCGCCAGCAGCTTGGGGACAGTCCCAACTAATGAAAAACTGTTTTTT
TRBJ2-5	TRBV11-2	medium-sized	-	CASSFRPVQETQYF	TGTGCCAGCAGCTTTCGACCGGTACAAGAGACCCAGTACTTC
TRBJ1-1	TRBV6-5	medium-sized	TRBD1	CASSDRAGTEAFF	TGTGCCAGCAGTGACAGGGCCGGCACTGAAGCTTTCTTT
TRBJ2-7	TRBV29-1	medium-sized	-	CSVEAGGDEQYF	TGCAGCGTTGAAGCGGGGGGCGACGAGCAGTACTTC
TRBJ2-1	TRBV27	-	TRBD2	CASSLIAGAYNEQFF	TGTGCCAGCAGTTTAATAGCGGGTGCGTACAATGAGCAGTTCTTC
TRBJ2-2	TRBV6-5	many	-	CASSQGLQRDTGELFF	TGTGCCAGCAGTCAGGGGCTCCAAAGGGACACCGGGGAGCTGTTTTTT
TRBJ2-1	TRBV29-1	many	-	CSVVDQGSSYNEQFF	TGCAGCGTAGTTGATCAGGGCAGCTCCTACAATGAGCAGTTCTTC
TRBJ2-5	TRBV7-2	many	TRBD1	CASSPQQGMRATQYF	TGTGCCAGCAGCCCTCAACAGGGGATGCGGGCGACCCAGTACTTC
TRBJ2-7	TRBV4-2	-	-	CASSQGLRGVSYEQYF	TGTGCCAGCAGCCAAGGCCTGAGAGGCGTCTCCTACGAGCAGTACTTC
TRBJ2-7	TRBV7-9	medium-sized	-	CASSLTLISEQYF	TGTGCCAGCAGCTTAACACTCATCAGCGAGCAGTACTTC
TRBJ1-5	TRBV5-6	medium-sized	TRBD1	CASSPRWTGGPQPQHF	TGTGCCAGCAGCCCCCGTTGGACAGGGGGCCCTCAGCCCCAGCATTTT
TRBJ2-5	TRBV10-3	medium-sized	TRBD2	CAISDGGGNQETQYF	TGTGCCATCAGTGACGGCGGGGGAAACCAAGAGACCCAGTACTTC
TRBJ2-2	TRBV10-3	-	TRBD1	CATHRGSGWSDGELFF	TGTGCCACCCACAGGGGGAGTGGGTGGTCGGACGGGGAGCTGTTTTTT
TRBJ2-7	TRBV12-5	medium-sized	-	CASGPDSYEQYF	TGTGCTAGTGGTCCCGACAGCTACGAGCAGTACTTC
TRBJ2-5	TRBV29-1	medium-sized	TRBD1	CSVGDRGQETQYF	TGCAGCGTTGGGGACAGGGGGCAGGAGACCCAGTACTTC
TRBJ2-3	TRBV7-3	medium-sized	TRBD2	CASSSGLATDTQYF	TGTGCCAGCAGCTCCGGACTAGCTACAGATACGCAGTATTTT
TRBJ2-1	TRBV20-1	many	TRBD2	CSANYRAGGPKEQFF	TGCAGTGCCAACTACCGGGCGGGAGGGCCTAAAGAGCAGTTCTTC
TRBJ2-1	TRBV20-1	medium-sized	TRBD2	CSASRTSGSGEQFF	TGCAGTGCTAGCCGGACTAGCGGGAGCGGTGAGCAGTTCTTC
TRBJ2-3	TRBV11-2	-	-	CASSLDRGSGNTQYF	TGTGCCAGCAGCTTGGACAGGGGTAGCGGGAATACGCAGTATTTT
TRBJ2-3	TRBV18	many	TRBD1	CASSLDRQDTQYF	TGTGCCAGCTCACTGGACAGGCAGGATACGCAGTATTTT
TRBJ2-7	TRBV10-2	medium-sized	TRBD1	CASAPSTGVEQYF	TGCGCCAGCGCCCCCTCGACAGGGGTCGAGCAGTACTTC
TRBJ1-2	TRBV5-1	medium-sized	-	CASPIRTVNYGYTF	TGCGCCAGTCCCATTCGGACCGTCAACTATGGCTACACCTTC
TRBJ2-3	TRBV30	medium-sized	TRBD1	CAWSVGTGGTDTQYF	TGTGCCTGGAGTGTCGGGACAGGGGGCACAGATACGCAGTATTTT